This T cell receptor (beta chain) comes out of a study of T-cell reconstitution after alpha-beta-depleted transplantation in children (TCRdb year 2016). About the investigation overall: The study quantitatively tracked T-cell immune reconstitution after TCRalphabeta/CD19-depleted allogeneic hematopoietic cell transplantation in children using TCR repertoire profiling.

Study-wide conclusions, independent of this receptor: The high TCRbeta diversity at day 60 in some patients was ascribed to recipient T cells and intrathymic progenitors that had survived conditioning. About two months after transplant, the apparently early recovery of alphabetaT-cell counts reportedly depended on just several hundred clones that had expanded rapidly and came from non-depleted graft cells. The frequencies of hyperexpanded clones fell over the following months, and after one year, T-cell counts and TCRbeta diversity were mostly attributed to newly produced T cells.

CDR1 and CDR2 (SQVTM, ANQGSEA) derive from the germline V gene. Deletion took 1 base off V and 3 bases off J, with a span of 18 bases between the germline ends. The CDR3, from cysteine to phenylalanine, totals 16 residues. Of the read, only the CDR3 DNA is kept; its 48 bases are in frame from base 1. Library construction relied on PCR. Sequenced on an Illumina HiSeq 2500. TCR libraries were prepared with molecular barcoding, using unique molecular identifiers to normalize TCRbeta repertoire quantification. In TCRdb, the public reads were trimmed at Q25 with fastp and aligned with MiXCR, with productive beta chains retained. CDR3 protein duplicates are merged, each entry listing the most common genes and DNA. For this sample the table gives 550,000 to 800,000 distinct CDR3 sequences, of which around 13% were detected only once. Clones ranked in the top ten supply around 0.79% of the sample. On this clonotype: Its antigen is unknown. Per-base qualities were not stored, and no clone one base away is much larger.

The sample's treatment or condition, from its label and the paper: allogeneic hematopoietic cell transplantation with graft depleted of TCRalphabeta T cells and CD19 B cells. The children who served as transplant recipients had been given grafts of TCRalphabeta/CD19-depleted allogeneic hematopoietic cells. Sequencing was performed on PBMCs, taken before TCRalphabeta/CD19-depleted stem cell transplant. The sequence was collected from a girl aged 2 to 10 with congenital amegakaryocytic thrombocytopenia, due to receive a stem cell transplant. This sequence uses TRBV29-1 and TRBJ2-5; 6 matching bases give a weak D call of TRBD1. The DNA is TGCAGCGTTGAAGTTCATTACAGGGTTGTAGAAGAGACCCAGTACTTC. Translated, it gives CSVEVHYRVVEETQYF. The entire variable domain, with the stretches around the CDR3 drawn from the reference TRBV29-1 and TRBJ2-5 proteins, is SAVISQKPSRDICQRGTSLTIQCQVDSQVTMMFWYRQQPGQSLTLIATANQGSEATYESGFVIDKFPISRPNLTFSTLTVSNMSPEDSSIYLCSVEVHYRVVEETQYFGPGTRLLVL.